The sequence of this T cell receptor (beta chain) was determined in a study of shared clonotypes between healthy human individuals. Study at large: Those who served as donors were a couple of women and three men between the ages of 18 and 49.

With respect to this clone: Its matching antigen is unknown. Other nucleotide sequences in the sample specify the same CDR3.

A 200 ng quantity of DNA, approximately 29,000 T cell genomes, went into the sorted-subset replicate PCRs. Here immunoSEQ multiplex PCR was the method, and the copy in TCRdb shows in-frame clones only, minus some. The data contain some 2.1 million clones, roughly 94% of them seen just once; the ten biggest clones take up 0.13%. The germline gives CDR1 SQVTM, CDR2 ANQGSEA. The CDR3 covers 12 residues. Trimming left V 6 bases short and J 1 base short, with 8 bases between. Study findings and constraints: Non-shared clonotypes had lower generation probabilities than those shared by all four donors. With few donors, the genetic and exposure-history diversity represented was limited.

This TCR was sampled from a man aged 18 to 35 in good health. The specimen was naive CD4+ T cells sorted from blood. Subset denoted: CD45RA+ positively selected. The chain carries TRBV29-1 and TRBJ2-3; D is unresolved. The CDR3 DNA follows: TGCAGCGTGGCAGTGGGCACAGATACGCAGTATTTT. Protein sequence: CSVAVGTDTQYF.